The next 17 T cell receptor beta chains were all read from a single sample in a study of cytomegalovirus exposure and HLA in healthy donors. The PCR used 60 Vbeta and 13 Jbeta primers. The table came from immunoSEQ multiplex PCR; TCRdb's copy has only in-frame clones and leaves some out. The data show some 170,000 clones, roughly three quarters seen once. Sequencing was done on a sample of PBMCs. The receptors stem from a young man in good health and CMV-seropositive.

The rearrangement uses TRBV7-9 and TRBJ2-5; TRBD2 matches at 8 bases. The DNA end lines up better with TRBJ2-7; the J call may be wrong. The CDR3 consists of 14 residues. Germline V gene data show CDR1 as SEHNR and CDR2 as FQNEAQ (reference sequence). CDR3 residues: CASSPDGGAYEQYF. Written as DNA, the CDR3 is TGTGCCAGCAGCCCCGACGGGGGGGCCTACGAGCAGTACTTC.

The chain recombines TRBV19 with TRBJ1-1; 8 bases are shared with TRBD1. The CDR3 is 14 amino acids. Trimming cost V 5 bases and J 3 bases; bases outside gene matches: 5. Germline CDR1 reads LNHDA; CDR2 reads SQIVND (reference sequence). CDR3 in amino acids: CASSVTGADTEAFF. The CDR3 nucleotides are TGTGCCAGTAGTGTGACAGGGGCTGACACTGAAGCTTTCTTT.

This chain uses TRBV10-3 with TRBJ2-2; the D gene is possibly TRBD2 (5 bases). Looked up from germline, CDR1 is ENHRY and CDR2 is SYGVKD. The CDR3 consists of 16 residues. V lost 3 bases and J 0 bases, leaving 11 bases between the germline ends. CDR3 residues: CAISDSGLSNTGELFF. CDR3 coding DNA: TGTGCCATCAGTGACAGTGGACTCTCGAACACCGGGGAGCTGTTTTTT.

This clone was counted a few times. The gene calls are TRBV13 and TRBJ2-7; D is unresolved. V lost 0 bases and J lost 6, with 6 bases in between. The CDR3 is 12 amino acids. Germline V gene sequence: CDR1 PRHDT, CDR2 FYEKMQ (reference sequence). CDR3 nucleotide sequence: TGTGCCAGCAGCTTAGGCCTACGCGAGCAGTACTTC. Its translation: CASSLGLREQYF.

The gene calls are TRBV15 and TRBJ2-7, with unresolved D. The CDR3 covers 13 residues. The V end was cut by 4 bases, the J end by 1 base, with 8 bases between. From germline, CDR1 is LNHNV and CDR2 YYDKDF (reference sequence). The CDR3 DNA reads TGTGCCACCAGCACGGCGGTGTCCTACGAGCAGTACTTC. Translated: CATSTAVSYEQYF.

This chain joins TRBV10-3 and TRBJ2-7, with D tentatively TRBD1 (6 bases). Germline CDR1 reads ENHRY; CDR2 reads SYGVKD. The CDR3 runs to 16 residues. Deletions cut 0 bases from V and 1 base from J, with 13 bases between. The CDR3: CAISESWGLGSYEQYF. For the CDR3, the DNA is TGTGCCATCAGTGAGTCATGGGGGCTGGGATCCTACGAGCAGTACTTC.

This clone was picked up one time. The chain has TRBV7-9 and TRBJ1-1; 8 bases map to TRBD1. Trimming took 5 bases from V and 0 from J; bases not matched to a gene: 8. The CDR3 length is 16 residues. CDR1 SEHNR and CDR2 FQNEAQ come from the germline V gene (reference sequence). CDR3 nucleotides: TGTGCCAGCAGCGGATACAGGGGGGGATTGAACACTGAAGCTTTCTTT. Protein sequence: CASSGYRGGLNTEAFF.

The V gene is TRBV5-1, the J gene TRBJ2-4; the match to TRBD1 covers 7 bases. Germline V gene lookup returns CDR1 SGHRS and CDR2 YFSETQ. The CDR3 totals 14 residues. J was trimmed by 5 bases and V by 0 bases; bases with no gene match: 2. The CDR3 region is CASSLEGTENIQYF. The CDR3 region has the DNA TGCGCCAGCAGCTTGGAAGGGACAGAAAACATTCAGTACTTC.

V usage is TRBV4-2 and J usage is TRBJ2-1; no clear D gene. Germline V gene sequence: CDR1 LGHNA, CDR2 YNFKEQ. The CDR3 has 15 residues. V was cut by 4 bases and J by 6 bases, with 16 bases left in between. The DNA for the CDR3 is TGTGCCAGCAGCCGTACTACCCTCGACGGCAATGAGCAGTTCTTC. Protein: CASSRTTLDGNEQFF.

Only a few counts were recorded for this clone. The rearrangement links TRBV27 to TRBJ1-2; D might be TRBD1 (5 bases). CDR1 and CDR2 (germline): MNHEY, SMNVEV (reference sequence). The CDR3 sequence is 13 residues long. Deletions cut 10 bases from V and 8 bases from J, with 20 bases between. CDR3: CATLDSYMGGYTF. CDR3 coding DNA: TGTGCCACCCTTGACAGTTACATGGGCGGCTACACCTTC.

This chain's CDR3 is CASSLARLAPYNEQFF. CDR3 DNA: TGCGCCAGCAGCTTGGCCAGGCTAGCACCCTACAATGAGCAGTTCTTC. The gene calls are TRBV5-1 and TRBJ2-1; possible D gene TRBD2, 5 bases. This CDR3 region has 16 residues. CDR1 is SGHRS and CDR2 is YFSETQ in the germline V gene. V shed 0 bases and J shed 2 bases, with 12 bases lying between them.

In nucleotides, the CDR3 is TGTGCCAGCAGCTTGTTAGGGACAGGGATTGAAAAACTGTTTTTT. Protein: CASSLLGTGIEKLFF. The rearrangement uses TRBV5-8 and TRBJ1-4, with 9 bases lining up with TRBD1. The CDR3 spans 15 residues. CDR1 and CDR2 (germline): SGHTS, YDEGEE. With V trimmed by 1 base and J by 7 bases, 5 bases remained unmatched.

The chain uses TRBV5-7 and TRBJ2-7, with 8 bases that match TRBD2. TRBV5-7 has ORF status, its function being uncertain. V was clipped by 7 bases and J by 5 bases; unmatched bases: 26. CDR3 size: 19 residues. The CDR3 loop reads CASPTPLAGWTLGADEQYF. DNA of the CDR3: TGTGCCAGCCCCACCCCCCTAGCGGGTTGGACCCTGGGGGCGGACGAGCAGTACTTC.

The chain employs TRBV5-8 and TRBJ2-1; D gene ambiguous. Trimming took 7 bases from V and 0 from J, leaving 14 bases between them. The V gene's germline CDR1 is SGHTS and CDR2 YDEGEE. The CDR3 contains 15 residues. The CDR3 DNA reads TGTGCCAGCGACGTAGCCTTAAGCTCCTACAATGAGCAGTTCTTC. Amino acid sequence: CASDVALSSYNEQFF.

This clone was counted once. The chain joins TRBV6-1 to TRBJ2-3, with TRBD2 matching 7 bases. Germline assignment: CDR1 MNHNS and CDR2 SASEGT. The CDR3 extends over 15 amino acids. V dropped 5 bases and J dropped 2; count of bases not matched to a gene: 7. The CDR3 region has the DNA TGTGCCAGCAGTAGCGGGGTCGAGGCCACAGATACGCAGTATTTT. Amino acid sequence: CASSSGVEATDTQYF.

The chain is built from TRBV5-4 and TRBJ2-7; a possible D gene is TRBD2 (5 bases). Germline values: CDR1 SGHNT, CDR2 YYREEE (reference sequence). Trimming left V 0 bases short and J 5 bases short, with 6 bases between. There are 12 residues in the CDR3. CDR3 in amino acids: CASSLVGDEQYF. As DNA, the CDR3 is TGTGCCAGCAGCTTGGTGGGAGACGAGCAGTACTTC.

In regard to this clone: One end of the junction fails to match germline, which may point to a read error. This chain uses TRBV7-9 with TRBJ1-4; 12 nucleotides align to TRBD1. The V gene's germline CDR1 is SEHNR and CDR2 FQNEAQ (reference sequence). The CDR3 runs 18 residues. The DNA for the CDR3 is TGTTCCAGCAGCCATACCGGGACAGGGGGCCTACACACGGAAAAACTGTTTTTT. It translates to CSSSHTGTGGLHTEKLFF.